This is a list of T cell receptor beta chains from one sample in a study of T-cell reconstitution after alpha-beta-depleted transplantation in children. TCRdb independently ran MiXCR on the PCR reads; one entry per CDR3 protein. The sample comprises around 93,000 distinct CDR3 sequences, more than 7% of which are singletons, and just under 7% rests with the top ten. Sequenced material: PBMCs from the stem cell graft donor, taken from the stem cell graft. The origin of the receptors is a human donor who donated a stem cell graft to a child with congenital amegakaryocytic thrombocytopenia. CDR3s include the opening cysteine and the closing phenylalanine or tryptophan. Each record gives: CDR3 protein, J gene, V gene.

CSADTGIASGTYNEQFF,TRBJ2-1,TRBV29-1
CASSPVGLNTEAFF,TRBJ1-1,TRBV7-9
CASSLFVNEQFF,TRBJ2-1,TRBV12-3/TRBV12-4
CASSYVTGGEGNSPLHF,TRBJ1-6,TRBV5-1
CASSRRGLVQPQHF,TRBJ1-5,TRBV12-3/TRBV12-4
CASSPTSGRGDTQYF,TRBJ2-3,TRBV7-2
CSAKVQGTEAFF,TRBJ1-1,TRBV20-1
CASSLSTGYYNEQFF,TRBJ2-1,TRBV5-5
CASRAGTRGLGEQFF,TRBJ2-1,TRBV7-8
CSGGQAVSYNEQFF,TRBJ2-1,TRBV29-1
CASGNMGGPFDEQFF,TRBJ2-1,TRBV7-3
CSAINRGTGEQYF,TRBJ2-7,TRBV29-1
CASSLRTGYNEQFF,TRBJ2-1,TRBV5-6
CASSLVGQGAGEQYF,TRBJ2-7,TRBV28
CASSQRSGPTGNEQFF,TRBJ2-1,TRBV4-1
CASKRQGGEKLFF,TRBJ1-4,TRBV11-2
CASSPGGEAFF,TRBJ1-1,TRBV12-3/TRBV12-4
CAIAGSTDTQYF,TRBJ2-3,TRBV10-3
CATKEAGSSYNEQFF,TRBJ2-1,TRBV12-3/TRBV12-4
CSVGGFGRKADTQYF,TRBJ2-3,TRBV29-1
CASSSPAGTYTGELFF,TRBJ2-2,TRBV11-2
CASRPRASGGTSGTDTQYF,TRBJ2-3,TRBV7-8
CASAQGSGNTIYF,TRBJ1-3,TRBV7-3
CASSLTVRGNQPQHF,TRBJ1-5,TRBV7-2
CSALNQRGASTDTQYF,TRBJ2-3,TRBV20-1
CASSSYGAGGSADTQYF,TRBJ2-3,TRBV5-1
CASSLNVSQGILRYSNQPQHF,TRBJ1-5,TRBV7-9
CASSSPTGYNEQFF,TRBJ2-1,TRBV5-1
CASSSAGGYNEQFF,TRBJ2-1,TRBV5-1
CASSQEGLADSYNEQFF,TRBJ2-1,TRBV3-1
CSVEHTLGYGYTF,TRBJ1-2,TRBV29-1
CSARDSVGIRETQYF,TRBJ2-5,TRBV20-1
CSARGPTGGYGYTF,TRBJ1-2,TRBV20-1
CATSQGGIYNEQFF,TRBJ2-1,TRBV12-3/TRBV12-4
CASSPNHGGDEKLFF,TRBJ1-4,TRBV7-8
CSAQAGVQETQYF,TRBJ2-5,TRBV20-1
CSARAASGSQTQYF,TRBJ2-5,TRBV20-1
CASSHIRRRGTETQYF,TRBJ2-5,TRBV3-1
CASSLARSANYGYTF,TRBJ1-2,TRBV7-2
CASKGGPYTGELFF,TRBJ2-2,TRBV5-4
CATSRDEVEEAFF,TRBJ1-1,TRBV15
CASSPGTGNQPQHF,TRBJ1-5,TRBV12-3/TRBV12-4
CSAGLGPETQYF,TRBJ2-5,TRBV20-1
CASRARQGALEAFF,TRBJ1-1,TRBV6-5
CASSGDSGGRSPLHF,TRBJ1-6,TRBV12-3/TRBV12-4
CATPGNQPQHF,TRBJ1-5,TRBV10-3